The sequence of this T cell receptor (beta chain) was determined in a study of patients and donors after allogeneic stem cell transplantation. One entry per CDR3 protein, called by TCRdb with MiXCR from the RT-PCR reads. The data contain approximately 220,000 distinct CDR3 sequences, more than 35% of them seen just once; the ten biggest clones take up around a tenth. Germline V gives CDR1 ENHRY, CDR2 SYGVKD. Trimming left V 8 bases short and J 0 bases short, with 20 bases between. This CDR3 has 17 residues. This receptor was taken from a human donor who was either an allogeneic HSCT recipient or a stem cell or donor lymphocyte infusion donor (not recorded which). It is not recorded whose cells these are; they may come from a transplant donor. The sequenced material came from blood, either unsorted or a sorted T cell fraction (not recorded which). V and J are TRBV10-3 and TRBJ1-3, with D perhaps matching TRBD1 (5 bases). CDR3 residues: CAIRNGGAAISGNTIYF. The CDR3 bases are TGTGCCATCCGTAATGGAGGGGCAGCTATCTCTGGAAACACCATATATTTT.